This entry is about one TCR beta chain. Clones were read by immunoSEQ multiplex PCR, and TCRdb kept only the in-frame ones, dropping some. The sample consists of more than 50,000 clones, roughly 70% of them appearing once. These data originate in a study of T cells in tumors after PD-1 blockade. Germline values: CDR1 MGHRA, CDR2 YSYEKL. This CDR3 is built from 16 residues. Trimming took off 4 bases at V and 4 bases at J, with 16 bases between the two ends. The sequence was collected from a human donor with basal cell carcinoma. The chain recombines TRBV4-1 with TRBJ2-2, with a possible D match to TRBD1 (6 bases). The sample here was PBMCs, taken after anti-PD-1 treatment. The DNA for the CDR3 is TGCGCCAGCAGCCCCCTCAGGGGACGTGGCACCGGGGAGCTGTTTTTT. Translating gives CASSPLRGRGTGELFF.